Shown below are 4 T cell receptor beta chains from a single sample sequenced in a study of neoadjuvant nivolumab and ipilimumab in lung cancer. The table came from immunoSEQ multiplex PCR; TCRdb's copy has only in-frame clones and leaves some out. Here the sample spans roughly 49,000 clones, approximately 90% being singletons. Sequenced here: blood, sampled before neoadjuvant nivolumab, alone or with ipilimumab. All receptors come from an adult with non-small cell lung cancer. Some clones in this sample may be carry-over from other donors' samples.

This chain joins TRBV30 and TRBJ2-1, with D possibly being TRBD2 (7 bases). The germline CDR1 and CDR2 sequences are GTSNPN and SVGIG (reference sequence). The CDR3 loop spans 16 amino acids. V was clipped by 2 bases and J by 8 bases, with 22 bases between them. For the CDR3, the DNA is TGTGCCTGGAGTAGGGGGGCGGGAGCGTTTGGAGATGAGCAGTTCTTC. Amino acids: CAWSRGAGAFGDEQFF.

The chain couples TRBV12-5 to TRBJ2-7; weak D call: TRBD2 (6 bases). The CDR3 spans 14 residues. V was clipped by 1 base and J by 0 bases, with 7 bases between them. Germline lookup yields CDR1 LGHNT and CDR2 FRNRAP. DNA of the CDR3: TGTGCTAGTGGTTTGGGCGGGACCTCCTACGAGCAGTACTTC. Protein product: CASGLGGTSYEQYF.

V gene TRBV7-3 combines with J gene TRBJ2-3, with 11 bases that match TRBD2. V trimming: 5 bases; J trimming: 6 bases; junction bases outside the gene matches: 10. Germline lookup yields CDR1 SGHTA and CDR2 FQGTGA. The CDR3 totals 16 residues. The CDR3 region has the DNA TGTGCCAGCAGCCGTACTAGCGGGAGTCGGGGGGATACGCAGTATTTT. Encoded protein: CASSRTSGSRGDTQYF.

This chain joins TRBV10-3 and TRBJ1-1, with TRBD1 identical over 9 bases. Trimming cost V 1 base and J 0 bases; bases outside gene matches: 0. The CDR3 has 15 amino acids. Germline-derived CDR1 and CDR2 are ENHRY and SYGVKD. The CDR3 reads CAISEYRGLNTEAFF. The CDR3 DNA sequence: TGTGCCATCAGTGAGTACAGGGGGCTGAACACTGAAGCTTTCTTT.